Listed below are T cell receptor beta chains from one sample, sequenced in a study of somatic mutations in cytotoxic T cells in rheumatoid arthritis. Method: immunoSEQ multiplex PCR; TCRdb's copy keeps in-frame clones and lacks some. Among some 7,400 clones listed, approximately 92% were seen once. The specimen was CD8+ T cells sorted from blood. The receptor source for this set is a woman aged 70-85 years with rheumatoid arthritis. Both conserved end residues are part of each CDR3. Clone size is not always given. Where it is, it says once, few, many or a class for expanded clones.

abundance,v_gene,CDR3aa
-,TRBV7-8,CASSSGGAGNEQFF
-,TRBV5-1,CARGGQIYNEQFF
-,TRBV6-5,CASSYGVHRTDTQYF
-,TRBV5-1,CASSRTAPTDTQYF
few,TRBV4-1,CASSQESGYGYTF
-,TRBV6-1,CASSGTSGSSYEQYF
-,TRBV9,CASSVARDRERAFYGYTF
-,TRBV28,CASMSGQGVYNEQFF
-,TRBV6-5,CASTTTGLDEQYF
-,TRBV5-6,CASSSWTSGSGNEQFF
few,TRBV4-2,CASSQASGAGAGDEQFF
-,TRBV30,CAWSILGVEQFF
-,TRBV4-2,CASSQESGYSYNEQFF
-,TRBV4-1,CASSQDRSSGFTDTQYF
-,TRBV13,CASSHGTGGNQPQHF
-,TRBV5-1,CASSEGESSYNEQFF
-,TRBV6-6,CASNTGYEQYF
-,TRBV7-9,CASSLAGHPSYEQYF
-,TRBV11-3,CASSLGAGPVTDTQYF
-,TRBV4-3,CASSQGDRFSNTEAFF
-,TRBV7-9,CASGAPRTSLSEAFF
-,TRBV11-3,CASSGFPDTQYF
-,TRBV4-1,CASSQGLAGYEQYF
-,TRBV30,CAWSGDYSNQPQHF
-,TRBV2,CASSGVRVPYEQYF
-,TRBV29-1,CSAWGLEETQYF
-,TRBV6-5,CASSYSDRGLGYGYTF
-,TRBV6-6,CASSTGEAFF
-,TRBV6-5,CASSYSGPSDNEQFF
-,TRBV6-1,CASSEWLAGAGQETQYF
-,TRBV9,CASRDERGFKNYGYTF
-,TRBV2,CASNSGTEVNYGYTF
-,TRBV15,CATSSATSGPETQYF
-,TRBV7-9,CASSFSRQGGGEKLFF
-,TRBV5-1,CASSSQGSGNTIYF
-,TRBV5-5,CASSLAGTGSTDTQYF
-,TRBV6-6,CASEWELGSEQYF
-,TRBV6-6,CASSSHRVYGYTF
-,TRBV19,CASTPGAENTEAFF
-,TRBV6-6,CASSFPGFSNQPQHF
-,TRBV7-6,CASSPWRYNEQFF
-,TRBV4-1,CASSERRGSYNEQFF
-,TRBV9,CASSTRQGEHEQFF
-,TRBV7-8,CASSSTYEQYF
-,TRBV6-1,CASTLDAGGTGELFF
-,TRBV11-3,CASRPLASNTGELFF
few,TRBV11-3,CASSLDPGTKETQYF
-,TRBV9,CASSDKETQYF
-,TRBV11-2,CASSQASGYYGYTF
-,TRBV13,CASSCRDPPYEQYF
-,TRBV18,CASSLGTSPEEYF
few,TRBV4-1,CASSQARGGYNEQFF
-,TRBV9,CASSVSGQGSGANVLTF
-,TRBV28,CASSSEVIGQGTYEQYF